These 5 T cell receptor beta chains came from one sample sequenced in a study of regulatory T cells in long-lasting Graves disease. Construction of TCR beta libraries relied on iRepertoire HTBI primers and on Arm-PCR targeting CDR3 regions. TCRdb ran MiXCR on the multiplex PCR reads and lists one entry per CDR3 protein. Altogether 560,000 or so distinct CDR3 sequences are present, 16% being singletons, with the ten largest covering 12%. The time point is: newly diagnosed GD, antithyroid drugs for less than 3 months. There was RNA extracted from PBMCs, and the TCR library was made from it. These data also formed part of another study, on T cells in Graves' hyperthyroidism and ophthalmopathy.

The sequencing used peripheral blood mononuclear cells (PBMCs), collected at new diagnosis, from a patient treated with antithyroid drugs. These receptors came from a man younger than 30 with Graves disease.

This clonotype was seen a single time. The chain is built from TRBV6-2 or TRBV6-3 and TRBJ2-3; D might be TRBD2 (6 bases). The V gene's germline CDR1 is MNHEY and CDR2 SVGEGT. The CDR3 contains 13 residues. V was shortened by 6 bases and J by 4 bases, with 11 bases between the two germline ends. The CDR3 DNA follows: TGTGCCAGCAGCTTGACTAGTTCAGATACGCAGTATTTT. The encoded protein is CASSLTSSDTQYF.

This clonotype was counted only a few times. This chain links TRBV20-1 with TRBJ2-1, with D hard to call. Germline values: CDR1 DFQATT, CDR2 SNEGSKA (reference sequence). CDR3 length: 11 amino acids. The germline V and J ends were trimmed by 5 bases and 8 bases, with 10 bases remaining between them. Here the CDR3 reads CSARIYDEQFF. CDR3 nucleotide sequence: TGCAGTGCTCGGATCTATGATGAGCAGTTCTTC.

The sample holds a few counts of this clonotype. This sequence joins TRBV10-2 and TRBJ2-1; 11 nucleotides match TRBD2. Trimming cost V 3 bases and J 9 bases; bases outside gene matches: 4. CDR1 and CDR2 (germline): WSHSY, SAAADI. The CDR3 runs to 14 residues. Here the CDR3 reads CASSELAGVIEQFF. The DNA of the CDR3 is TGCGCCAGCAGTGAACTAGCGGGAGTTATTGAGCAGTTCTTC.

Many counts were recorded for this clonotype. The gene calls are TRBV6-5 and TRBJ1-1, with 10 bases aligning to TRBD1. The CDR3 is 13 residues long. The germline gives CDR1 MNHEY, CDR2 SVGAGI. The V gene end was trimmed by 2 bases and the J gene end by 6 bases; junction bases not matched to a gene: 0. The CDR3 region has the DNA TGTGCCAGCAGTTACGGGACAGGGGCTGAAGCTTTCTTT. Translated: CASSYGTGAEAFF.

This clonotype has ten or more counts. The chain is built from TRBV30 and TRBJ2-2; 7 bases match TRBD1. Trimming cost V 4 bases and J 4 bases; bases outside gene matches: 6. This CDR3 region has 14 residues. The germline gives CDR1 GTSNPN, CDR2 SVGIG (reference sequence). This CDR3 reads CAWNRGGSTGELFF. In DNA form, the CDR3 reads TGTGCCTGGAACAGGGGTGGGAGCACCGGGGAGCTGTTTTTT.